These 18 T cell receptor beta chains came from one sample sequenced in a study of blood T cell repertoires in COVID-19 (dated by TCRdb to the early 2020s). Library preparation used the immunoSEQ multiplex PCR assay. TCRdb retrieved this table from immuneACCESS and kept in-frame rearrangements only. Not all clones are present; in checked studies, unresolved V genes account for under half, and no reason is known for the remainder. This sample lists 230,000 or so clones; more than 75% were detected once. The ten most abundant clones make up approximately 6.6% of the sample. The specimen was PBMCs or T cells enriched from blood (not recorded which). These receptors came from a woman in her fifties or sixties who had been exposed to COVID-19.

This chain links TRBV11-2 with TRBJ2-5; 10 bases match TRBD2. The V and J ends lost 1 base and 5 bases, in that order; junction bases with no gene match: 4. CDR1 is SGHAT, CDR2 FQNNGV, per germline. The length of the CDR3 is 15 residues. The CDR3 spells CASSLASGGRETQYF. Here the CDR3 DNA reads TGTGCCAGCAGCTTAGCTAGCGGGGGTCGGGAGACCCAGTACTTC.

The chain's CDR3 is CASSIDLQGQVNEQFF. The CDR3 coding sequence is TGTGCCAGTAGTATAGATCTCCAGGGACAAGTCAATGAGCAGTTCTTC. This chain links TRBV19 with TRBJ2-1, with D possibly TRBD1 on 6 matching bases. Trimming pared 0 bases from V and 6 bases from J, leaving 15 bases between. The V gene's germline CDR1 is LNHDA and CDR2 SQIVND (reference sequence). This CDR3 is 16 amino acids long.

In DNA, the CDR3 is TGCGCCAGCAGCCAAGTTGACAGGTTGAACACTGAAGCTTTCTTT. As protein: CASSQVDRLNTEAFF. The rearrangement uses TRBV4-1 and TRBJ1-1, with D perhaps matching TRBD1 (6 bases). V shed 1 base and J shed 0 bases, with 9 bases lying between them. Germline V gene lookup returns CDR1 MGHRA and CDR2 YSYEKL. The CDR3 length is 15 residues.

The chain joins TRBV18 to TRBJ2-7; TRBD1 matches 12 bases. The V segment lost 3 bases and the J segment 7 bases; nucleotides outside the gene matches: 7. The germline CDR1 and CDR2 sequences are KGHSH and LQKENI. CDR3 length equals 15 residues. The chain's CDR3 is CASSPGTGGEREQYF. Written as DNA, the CDR3 is TGTGCCAGCTCACCTGGGACAGGGGGCGAAAGGGAGCAGTACTTC. Full variable domain (remainder filled in from reference TRBV18 and TRBJ2-7): NAGVMQNPRHLVRRRGQEARLRCSPMKGHSHVYWYRQLPEEGLKFMVYLQKENIIDESGMPKERFSAEFPKEGPSILRIQQVVRGDSAAYFCASSPGTGGEREQYFGPGTRLTVT.

This clone was seen once. The chain combines TRBV2 with TRBJ1-2; D gene uncertain. The CDR3 runs 12 residues. Germline CDR1 is SNHLY and CDR2 is FYNNEI. Trimming pared 8 bases from V and 6 bases from J, leaving 13 bases between. The CDR3 DNA reads TGTGCCAGCTCCCGTGAGGGCAATGGCTACACCTTC. Translating it yields CASSREGNGYTF.

A single count supports this clone. The chain is built from TRBV2 and TRBJ2-7; a possible D gene is TRBD2 (6 bases). The length of the CDR3 is 14 residues. Germline V gives CDR1 SNHLY, CDR2 FYNNEI. V gave up 7 bases and J gave up 2 bases, with 15 bases separating them. In DNA, the CDR3 is TGTGCCAGCAAGTGGGCGGCGGGGCCCTACGAGCAGTACTTC. Amino acid sequence: CASKWAAGPYEQYF.

This chain uses TRBV7-6 with TRBJ1-2, with D perhaps matching TRBD1 (6 bases). CDR3 length: 14 amino acids. The germline V and J ends were trimmed by 5 bases and 4 bases, with 14 bases remaining between them. Germline V gene lookup returns CDR1 SGHVS and CDR2 FNYEAQ. CDR3 sequence: CASSPRDTVYGYTF. CDR3 in DNA: TGTGCCAGCAGCCCCCGGGACACGGTCTATGGCTACACCTTC.

V usage is TRBV7-9 and J usage is TRBJ2-1; 11 bases map to TRBD1. Per germline, CDR1 SEHNR and CDR2 FQNEAQ (reference sequence). The V and J ends lost 3 bases and 7 bases, in that order; junction bases with no gene match: 2. The CDR3 loop spans 14 amino acids. This chain's CDR3 is CASSLGQGENEQFF. CDR3 DNA sequence: TGTGCCAGCAGCTTGGGACAGGGGGAGAATGAGCAGTTCTTC.

This clone was detected only once. The rearrangement links TRBV6-4 to TRBJ2-3; 13 bases fit TRBD2. The junction had 5 bases not matched to a gene; V was cut back by 8 bases and J by 0 bases. CDR1 MRHNA and CDR2 SNTAGT come from the germline V gene. The CDR3 runs 16 residues. The CDR3 spells CASSRTSGGSTDTQYF. Here the CDR3 DNA reads TGTGCCAGCTCCCGGACTAGCGGGGGAAGCACAGATACGCAGTATTTT.

The rearrangement joins TRBV6-4 to TRBJ2-1; 8 bases fit TRBD2. The CDR3 sequence is 15 residues long. J was trimmed by 2 bases and V by 6 bases; bases with no gene match: 6. CDR1 is MRHNA, CDR2 SNTAGT, per germline. CDR3 residues: CASSRAGVTYNEQFF. The CDR3, as DNA: TGTGCCAGCAGCCGAGCGGGGGTAACCTACAATGAGCAGTTCTTC.

The chain recombines TRBV6-6 with TRBJ2-5; 9 bases align to TRBD1. The trim removed 0 bases at V and 5 bases at J, leaving 7 bases unmatched. The CDR3 loop spans 16 amino acids. Per germline, CDR1 MNHNY and CDR2 SVGAGI (reference sequence). Written as DNA, the CDR3 is TGTGCCAGCAGTTACTCTGGCGGGACAGGGTGGGAGACCCAGTACTTC. Translated, it gives CASSYSGGTGWETQYF.

As to this clone: Additional DNA sequences in this sample encode the identical CDR3. The V and J genes are TRBV5-1 and TRBJ1-1, with D possibly matching TRBD1 (5 bases). The CDR3 totals 14 residues. CDR1 SGHRS and CDR2 YFSETQ come from the germline V gene. V was pared by 1 base and J by 1 base, with 8 bases between. The CDR3 nucleotides read TGCGCCAGCAGCTTGAGGCAGGGGAACACTGAAGCTTTCTTT. Translating it yields CASSLRQGNTEAFF. The full variable domain, rest sourced from reference TRBV5-1 and TRBJ1-1, is KAGVTQTPRYLIKTRGQQVTLSCSPISGHRSVSWYQQTPGQGLQFLFEYFSETQRNKGNFPGRFSGRQFSNSRSEMNVSTLELGDSALYLCASSLRQGNTEAFFGQGTRLTVV.

The chain uses TRBV4-2 and TRBJ2-3, with D possibly TRBD2 on 7 matching bases. Trimming removed 0 bases from V and 4 bases from J, with 17 bases in between. The CDR3 covers 17 residues. CDR1 is LGHNA, CDR2 YNFKEQ, per germline. The CDR3 nucleotides read TGTGCCAGCAGCCAAGAGTCGATGGGGGGGGCCCCAGATACGCAGTATTTT. Translating gives CASSQESMGGAPDTQYF.

The genes are TRBV10-2 and TRBJ2-2; 11 nucleotides match TRBD2. The CDR3 loop spans 15 amino acids. The V segment lost 2 bases and the J segment 6 bases; nucleotides outside the gene matches: 2. Germline lookup yields CDR1 WSHSY and CDR2 SAAADI. In DNA form, the CDR3 reads TGCGCCAGCAGTGAGAAACTAGCGGGGGCCGGGGAGCTGTTTTTT. As protein: CASSEKLAGAGELFF.

This clone occurred once. The genes are TRBV7-2 and TRBJ2-1; D may be TRBD1 (5 bases). CDR3 size: 15 residues. Germline V gives CDR1 SGHTA, CDR2 FQGNSA. V was pared by 4 bases and J by 0 bases, with 10 bases between. CDR3 region: CASSSTVSSYNEQFF. For the CDR3, the DNA is TGTGCCAGCAGCTCGACAGTCAGCTCCTACAATGAGCAGTTCTTC.

V usage is TRBV28 and J usage is TRBJ1-5, with a weak D call TRBD1 (5 bases). V lost 4 bases and J 3 bases, leaving 16 bases between the germline ends. The CDR3 length is 16 residues. The germline CDR1 and CDR2 sequences are MDHEN and SYDVKM. For the CDR3, the DNA is TGTGCCAGCAGTTCCCCCGCCCCAGGGATCAATCAGCCCCAGCATTTT. This encodes CASSSPAPGINQPQHF.

The CDR3 region is CASSQGGYGNTIYF. CDR3 DNA: TGTGCCAGCAGCCAAGGGGGCTATGGAAACACCATATATTTT. The V gene is TRBV5-4, the J gene TRBJ1-3, with 7 bases matching TRBD1. The V and J ends lost 4 bases and 3 bases, in that order; junction bases with no gene match: 4. The germline V gene has CDR1 SGHNT and CDR2 YYREEE (reference sequence). The CDR3 spans 14 residues.

The chain joins TRBV2 to TRBJ1-4, with TRBD1 as a possible D gene (5 bases). Per germline, CDR1 SNHLY and CDR2 FYNNEI. The CDR3 runs to 13 residues. V shed 8 bases and J shed 5 bases, with 12 bases lying between them. Here the CDR3 DNA reads TGTGCCAGCGGGAGGGGCCCAAATGAAAAACTGTTTTTT. Translation: CASGRGPNEKLFF.